The source of this TCR beta chain is a study of radiotherapy plus CTLA-4 blockade in lung cancer. As for the study in general: Objective responses emerged in around a sixth of patients, and around 29% attained disease control. The study's findings and limits: Researchers report tumor-derived TCR clones expanding in blood after radiotherapy plus ipilimumab.

This clone was counted once. The target antigen is unknown. Data came from immunoSEQ multiplex PCR; TCRdb stores just in-frame clones and leaves some out. In the table there are 120,000 or so clones, 70% to 90% of which are singletons. Chemo-refractory metastatic non-small-cell lung cancer patients were treated with focal radiation plus CTLA-4 blockade with ipilimumab. The germline gives CDR1 MNHEY, CDR2 SMNVEV (reference sequence). J was trimmed by 3 bases and V by 1 base; bases with no gene match: 3. This CDR3 contains 15 residues. The sample here was peripheral blood, taken from a patient treated with radiotherapy plus ipilimumab. The TCR originated in a human donor with non-small cell lung cancer that progressed on radiotherapy plus ipilimumab. The chain couples TRBV27 to TRBJ2-1; 7 bases agree with TRBD2. The CDR3 sequence: CASSLLAGVYNEQFF. CDR3 nucleotides: TGTGCCAGCAGTTTATTGGCGGGAGTCTACAATGAGCAGTTCTTC.